This T cell receptor beta chain came from a study of shared clonotypes between healthy human individuals. Overall study results and limits: On the whole, naive subsets had larger estimated richness than memory subsets had.

A word on this clone: Its specificity is not known.

Sequencing was performed with immunoSEQ multiplex PCR; in TCRdb, only in-frame clones are kept and a portion is missing. The sample records about 2.4 million clones, 93% being singletons. Sequencing was carried out using naive CD4+ T cells from PBMCs. As to subset: CD45RA+ positively selected. The TCR sequence derives from a man between 18 and 35 years old in good health. Some clones in this sample may be carry-over from other donors' samples.

The CDR3 reads CASSLGLAPTSQYF. Here the CDR3 DNA reads TGTGCCAGCAGCTTAGGGCTAGCCCCGACCTCGCAGTACTTC. The chain couples TRBV11-2 to TRBJ2-7; D possibly corresponds to TRBD2 (5 bases). Germline lookup yields CDR1 SGHAT and CDR2 FQNNGV. The CDR3 has 14 residues. Trimming cost V 1 base and J 9 bases, with 16 bases left between them.